This T cell receptor (beta chain) was identified during a study of blood T cell repertoires in COVID-19. Study-wide context: T cells, B-cell-depleted T cells, or PBMCs provided the cDNA or gDNA that served as material.

The CDR3 spans 14 residues. From germline, CDR1 is ENHRY and CDR2 SYGVKD. V was trimmed by 2 bases and J by 4 bases, leaving 9 bases between them. Using immunoSEQ multiplex PCR, the repertoire was profiled, and TCRdb retains in-frame clones only, with some absent. Of about 480,000 clones listed, roughly 88% were seen once; the top ten hold 1.5% to 2%. The sample taken for sequencing was PBMCs or T cells enriched from blood (not recorded which). The rearrangement links TRBV10-3 to TRBJ1-5; the D gene is possibly TRBD1 (6 bases). This clonotype was sampled from a woman aged 40 to 55 who had recovered from COVID-19. CDR3 coding DNA: TGTGCCATCAGTGAGCAGCAGGGGAATCAGCCCCAGCATTTT. This gives the protein CAISEQQGNQPQHF.